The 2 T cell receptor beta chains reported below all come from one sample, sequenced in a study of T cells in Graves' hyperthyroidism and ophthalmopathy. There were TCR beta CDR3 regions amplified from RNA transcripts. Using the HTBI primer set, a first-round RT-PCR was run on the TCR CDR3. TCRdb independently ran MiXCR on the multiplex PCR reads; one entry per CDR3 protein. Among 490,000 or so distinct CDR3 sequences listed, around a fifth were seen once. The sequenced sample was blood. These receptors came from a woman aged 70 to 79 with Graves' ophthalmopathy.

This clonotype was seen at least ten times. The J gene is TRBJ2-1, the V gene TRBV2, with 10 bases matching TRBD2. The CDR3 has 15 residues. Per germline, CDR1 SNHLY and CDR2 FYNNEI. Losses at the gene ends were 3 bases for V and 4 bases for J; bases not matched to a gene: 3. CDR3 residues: CASSEGTSVYNEQFF. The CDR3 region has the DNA TGTGCCAGCAGTGAGGGGACTAGCGTATACAATGAGCAGTTCTTC.

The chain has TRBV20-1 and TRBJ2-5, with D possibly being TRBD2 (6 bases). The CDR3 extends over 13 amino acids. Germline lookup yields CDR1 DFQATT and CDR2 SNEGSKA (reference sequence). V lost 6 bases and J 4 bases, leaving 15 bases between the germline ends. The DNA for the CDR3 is TGCAGTGCCATAACTAGCCCAAGAGAGACCCAGTACTTC. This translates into CSAITSPRETQYF.